This entry features one T cell receptor (beta chain) sequence. The target antigen is unknown. In germline, CDR1 is SGHAT, CDR2 FQNNGV. The CDR3 covers 12 residues. V gave up 5 bases and J gave up 7 bases, with 9 bases separating them. One entry per CDR3 protein, called by TCRdb with MiXCR from the reads. The sample contains fewer than 200,000 distinct CDR3 sequences, roughly a fifth of which appear only once. These data originate in a study of T cell repertoires in cytomegalovirus infection. About the research overall: Indications of both CMV infection and matching HLA type were provided by public TCR beta signatures.

Whole-study findings and limits: The study found HLA-C-restricted CMV-specific TCR beta clonotypes dominating the ex vivo response. Adding up the frequency of public TCR beta families identified people who carried CMV plus the relevant HLA.

This receptor was taken from a human donor in good health (CMV status not recorded). Some clones in this sample may be carry-over from other donors' samples. The sequenced sample was PBMCs. The chain employs TRBV11-2 and TRBJ2-1; D is unresolved. CDR3 in DNA: TGTGCCAGCAGCAAAGAAGCGAATGAGCAGTTCTTC. Protein product: CASSKEANEQFF.